One sample yielded the 9 T cell receptor beta chains listed below, sequenced in a study of T-cell reconstitution after alpha-beta-depleted transplantation in children. Molecular barcoding with unique molecular identifiers was used for the TCRbeta library. TCRdb independently ran MiXCR on the PCR reads; one entry per CDR3 protein. The sample contains 600,000 to 700,000 distinct CDR3 sequences, roughly 17% of which appear only once. The material sequenced was PBMCs from the stem cell graft donor, taken from the stem cell graft. The receptor source for this set is a human donor who donated a stem cell graft to a child with acute myeloid leukemia.

This clonotype was counted between two and nine times. The chain is built from TRBV11-3 and TRBJ2-3; TRBD1 might be the D (5 bases). Germline V gene data show CDR1 as SGHNT and CDR2 as YENEEA. Between the trimmed V and J ends, which lost 1 base and 0 bases, there was a span of 11 bases. This CDR3 contains 16 residues. DNA of the CDR3: TGTGCCAGCAGCTTAGCCCCCGCAGGGAGCACAGATACGCAGTATTTT. This gives the protein CASSLAPAGSTDTQYF.

Many counts were recorded for this clonotype. V usage is TRBV29-1 and J usage is TRBJ2-7; TRBD1 agrees at 9 bases. CDR1 and CDR2 from the germline V gene are SQVTM and ANQGSEA. This CDR3 comprises 14 residues. V was pared by 5 bases and J by 0 bases, with 5 bases of the junction left unmatched. CDR3 nucleotide sequence: TGCAGCGTTCTAGACAGGGGGAGCTCCTACGAGCAGTACTTC. Translation: CSVLDRGSSYEQYF.

The table lists this clonotype with many counts. The chain has TRBV27 and TRBJ2-7; D is perhaps TRBD1 (5 bases). The CDR3 is 14 amino acids. In germline, CDR1 is MNHEY, CDR2 SMNVEV (reference sequence). The V gene lost 3 bases and the J gene lost 9 bases, with 18 bases spanning the gap. In DNA form, the CDR3 reads TGTGCCAGCAGTTTTGGGCAGGGTTCGGGTTGGCAGTACTTC. Translated: CASSFGQGSGWQYF.

This clonotype occurred a few times. V gene TRBV20-1 combines with J gene TRBJ1-5; D is uncertain. The germline V and J ends were trimmed by 6 bases and 0 bases, with 12 bases remaining between them. CDR1 is DFQATT and CDR2 is SNEGSKA in the germline V gene (reference sequence). This CDR3 contains 14 residues. This chain's CDR3 is CSAPVGYSNQPQHF. DNA for the CDR3: TGCAGTGCCCCCGTAGGGTATAGCAATCAGCCCCAGCATTTT.

This clonotype was seen many times. The chain combines TRBV21-1 with TRBJ2-5; whether TRBD1, the table's D call, matches the DNA was not checked. TRBV21-1 is designated a pseudogene. The length of the CDR3 is 14 residues. The CDR3 loop reads CASSGVARSETQYF. CDR3 coding DNA: TGTGCCAGCTCGGGGGTAGCCCGATCGGAGACCCAGTACTTC.

The chain uses TRBV5-3 and TRBJ1-1; D unclear. TRBV5-3 counts as an open reading frame of uncertain function. V lost 8 bases to trimming and J lost 4 bases, with 15 bases between them. This CDR3 contains 13 residues. CDR3 DNA sequence: TGTGCCAGCGGCCCTCCCCCGGGCACTGAAGCTTTCTTT. Its translation: CASGPPPGTEAFF.

Only a few counts were recorded for this clonotype. The CDR3 spells CSARPGIAGGQETQYF. In DNA form, the CDR3 reads TGCAGTGCTAGACCTGGGATAGCGGGGGGGCAAGAGACCCAGTACTTC. The chain carries TRBV20-1 and TRBJ2-5; 11 nucleotides align to TRBD2. This CDR3 is 16 amino acids long. V shed 2 bases, J shed 2 bases, and the junction held 7 bases outside the gene matches. CDR1 is DFQATT and CDR2 is SNEGSKA in the germline V gene (reference sequence).

There are many counts of this clonotype. The chain uses TRBV6-5 and TRBJ1-5; TRBD1 might be the D (6 bases). Deletions cut 6 bases from V and 6 bases from J, with 18 bases between. Germline V gene sequence: CDR1 MNHEY, CDR2 SVGAGI. The CDR3 covers 15 residues. CDR3 residues: CASRRSQGSGQPQHF. Written as DNA, the CDR3 is TGTGCCAGCAGGCGTAGCCAGGGGAGCGGTCAGCCCCAGCATTTT.

The chain employs TRBV6-1 and TRBJ2-1, with D perhaps TRBD1 or TRBD2 (5 bases each). CDR3 length equals 14 residues. The V gene lost 2 bases and the J gene lost 4 bases, with 9 bases spanning the gap. The germline CDR1 and CDR2 sequences are MNHNS and SASEGT. CDR3 loop: CASSESGPYNEQFF. As DNA, the CDR3 is TGTGCCAGCAGTGAATCGGGACCATACAATGAGCAGTTCTTC.